The 17 T cell receptor beta chains below were found in one sample sequenced in a study of blood T cell repertoires in COVID-19. Some clones are missing from TCRdb's copy, which holds only in-frame ones; the method was immunoSEQ multiplex PCR. The sample holds under 200,000 clones, about 90% seen once. Sequenced material: peripheral blood. These receptors all stem from a man between 40 and 49 years old with active or convalescent COVID-19.

This clone was seen a few times. V and J are TRBV5-1 and TRBJ1-4, with D perhaps TRBD1 (6 bases). The germline V gene has CDR1 SGHRS and CDR2 YFSETQ. Trimming left V 1 base short and J 5 bases short, with 12 bases between. This CDR3 is 15 amino acids long. CDR3 DNA sequence: TGCGCCAGCAGCTTGCAAGGGCAGGGGAATGAAAAACTGTTTTTT. Its translation: CASSLQGQGNEKLFF.

This chain links TRBV2 with TRBJ1-1; 10 nucleotides line up with TRBD1. Germline V gives CDR1 SNHLY, CDR2 FYNNEI. Trimming cost V 8 bases and J 4 bases; bases outside gene matches: 13. The CDR3 has 16 amino acids. The DNA for the CDR3 is TGTGCCAGCCCCCGGGACAGGGGCTCTCCCGGCACTGAAGCTTTCTTT. Its protein product is CASPRDRGSPGTEAFF.

The genes are TRBV18 and TRBJ1-2, with 8 bases lining up with TRBD1. CDR3 length: 15 amino acids. Germline CDR1 and CDR2: KGHSH and LQKENI. J lost 4 bases, V lost 5 bases, and 9 bases had no gene match. As DNA, the CDR3 is TGTGCCAGCTCAGTCCGGACAGGGATGACCTATGGCTACACCTTC. Amino acids: CASSVRTGMTYGYTF. Full variable domain (missing parts from reference TRBV18 and TRBJ1-2): NAGVMQNPRHLVRRRGQEARLRCSPMKGHSHVYWYRQLPEEGLKFMVYLQKENIIDESGMPKERFSAEFPKEGPSILRIQQVVRGDSAAYFCASSVRTGMTYGYTFGSGTRLTVV.

The chain is built from TRBV15 and TRBJ1-2; D gene unclear. The CDR3 loop spans 15 amino acids. Per the germline V gene, CDR1 is LNHNV and CDR2 is YYDKDF (reference sequence). Trimming left V 0 bases short and J 0 bases short, with 8 bases between. DNA of the CDR3: TGTGCCACCAGCAGAGATCCAGGTGCTAACTATGGCTACACCTTC. Protein product: CATSRDPGANYGYTF.

The chain is built from TRBV28 and TRBJ1-5, with D perhaps matching TRBD1 (5 bases). V lost 2 bases and J 0 bases, leaving 17 bases between the germline ends. From germline, CDR1 is MDHEN and CDR2 SYDVKM. The CDR3 spans 18 residues. DNA for the CDR3: TGTGCCAGCAGTTTAAGTCTTCAGGGCGTCTATAGCAATCAGCCCCAGCATTTT. It codes for CASSLSLQGVYSNQPQHF.

The chain has TRBV10-1 and TRBJ2-4; D gene unclear. Looked up from germline, CDR1 is WNHNN and CDR2 is SYGVQD (reference sequence). V gave up 3 bases and J gave up 5 bases, with 5 bases separating them. The CDR3 has 12 residues. CDR3 nucleotide sequence: TGCGCCAGCAGTGATCGGGAAAACATTCAGTACTTC. It yields the protein CASSDRENIQYF.

The chain has TRBV19 and TRBJ2-4, with 10 bases lining up with TRBD2. Germline CDR1 is LNHDA and CDR2 is SQIVND (reference sequence). CDR3 length: 17 amino acids. J was trimmed by 3 bases and V by 5 bases; bases with no gene match: 10. Here the CDR3 DNA reads TGTGCCAGTAGTGGGCTAGCGGGGGCCGGGGGCAAAAACATTCAGTACTTC. Translation: CASSGLAGAGGKNIQYF. The variable domain in full, with the rest retrieved from reference TRBV19 and TRBJ2-4, is DGGITQSPKYLFRKEGQNVTLSCEQNLNHDAMYWYRQDPGQGLRLIYYSQIVNDFQKGDIAEGYSVSREKKESFPLTVTSAQKNPTAFYLCASSGLAGAGGKNIQYFGAGTRLSVL.

This clone was counted once. The rearrangement joins TRBV10-2 to TRBJ1-5; 10 bases are a match to TRBD1. With 6 bases clipped from V and 2 bases from J, the junction kept 4 bases outside the gene matches. Germline assignment: CDR1 WSHSY and CDR2 SAAADI. CDR3 length equals 15 residues. The CDR3 DNA reads as TGCGCCAGCAGAACCGGGACAGGGGGCAATCAGCCCCAGCATTTT. This encodes CASRTGTGGNQPQHF.

V gene TRBV5-6 combines with J gene TRBJ1-5; the D is unclear. V was clipped by 4 bases and J by 1 base, with 9 bases between them. Looked up from germline, CDR1 is SGHDT and CDR2 is YYEEEE. This CDR3 is 14 amino acids long. DNA of the CDR3: TGTGCCAGCAGCCGAGCAGGAAGCAATCAGCCCCAGCATTTT. This gives the protein CASSRAGSNQPQHF.

V gene TRBV6-5 combines with J gene TRBJ1-1; D may be TRBD1 (6 bases). The V gene lost 2 bases and the J gene lost 6 bases, with 16 bases spanning the gap. From germline, CDR1 is MNHEY and CDR2 SVGAGI. This CDR3 has 15 residues. The CDR3 loop reads CASSYNRVLLAEAFF. The DNA for the CDR3 is TGTGCCAGCAGTTACAACAGGGTGTTGTTGGCTGAAGCTTTCTTT.

This clone occurred once. The CDR3 DNA reads as TGTGCCAGCAGCCCCCAAAGCATCTCTGGGGCCAACGTCCTGACTTTC. It encodes CASSPQSISGANVLTF. The rearrangement links TRBV11-2 to TRBJ2-6; D gene ambiguous. Germline V gene lookup returns CDR1 SGHAT and CDR2 FQNNGV. The CDR3 consists of 16 residues. V was clipped by 5 bases and J by 0 bases, with 11 bases between them.

This clone has only a few counts. The V gene is TRBV7-9, the J gene TRBJ1-2, with D possibly TRBD1 on 5 matching bases. The CDR3 covers 13 residues. Trimming shortened V by 7 bases and J by 3 bases, and 12 bases separated the two germline ends. The germline V gene encodes CDR1 SEHNR and CDR2 FQNEAQ (reference sequence). The CDR3 here is CASTPDSYYGYTF. The CDR3 DNA follows: TGTGCCAGCACCCCCGACAGCTACTATGGCTACACCTTC.

The chain joins TRBV15 to TRBJ2-1, with unresolved D. CDR3 length: 14 residues. Trimming removed 5 bases at V and 5 bases at J, with 13 bases between. CDR1 is LNHNV and CDR2 is YYDKDF in the germline V gene (reference sequence). The CDR3 DNA sequence: TGTGCCACCAGCCCCCGGTGGGCGAACAATGAGCAGTTCTTC. This sequence encodes CATSPRWANNEQFF.

This chain connects TRBV10-3 to TRBJ2-1, with 10 nucleotides matching TRBD1. This CDR3 has 14 amino acids. From germline, CDR1 is ENHRY and CDR2 SYGVKD. Germline trimming cut 7 bases from V and 3 bases from J; bases unmatched to any gene: 3. The CDR3 DNA sequence: TGTGCCATCAAGACAGGGGGCATCTACAATGAGCAGTTCTTC. Its translation: CAIKTGGIYNEQFF.

V usage is TRBV3-1 (or the pseudogene TRBV3-2) and J usage is TRBJ2-5; TRBD2 matches at 7 bases. The CDR3 has 14 amino acids. CDR1 is LGHDT and CDR2 is YNNKEL in the germline V gene (reference sequence). Trimming removed 4 bases from V and 4 bases from J; junction bases left unmatched: 6. The CDR3 reads CASSPLRGTETQYF. The DNA of the CDR3 is TGTGCCAGCAGCCCTCTGCGGGGGACAGAGACCCAGTACTTC.

This chain uses TRBV7-9 with TRBJ2-2, with 8 bases fitting TRBD2. The CDR3 loop spans 14 amino acids. Looked up from germline, CDR1 is SEHNR and CDR2 is FQNEAQ (reference sequence). Losses at the gene ends were 0 bases for V and 6 bases for J; bases not matched to a gene: 0. The CDR3 DNA reads TGTGCCAGCAGCTTAGCGGGACTAGCCGGGGAGCTGTTTTTT. Translating it yields CASSLAGLAGELFF.

The chain employs TRBV7-2 and TRBJ2-1; D not resolved. CDR1 is SGHTA, CDR2 FQGNSA, per germline. Trimming removed 2 bases from V and 9 bases from J, with 5 bases in between. CDR3 size: 11 residues. The CDR3 loop reads CASSLNSEQFF. CDR3 nucleotides: TGTGCCAGCAGCTTAAATAGTGAGCAGTTCTTC.